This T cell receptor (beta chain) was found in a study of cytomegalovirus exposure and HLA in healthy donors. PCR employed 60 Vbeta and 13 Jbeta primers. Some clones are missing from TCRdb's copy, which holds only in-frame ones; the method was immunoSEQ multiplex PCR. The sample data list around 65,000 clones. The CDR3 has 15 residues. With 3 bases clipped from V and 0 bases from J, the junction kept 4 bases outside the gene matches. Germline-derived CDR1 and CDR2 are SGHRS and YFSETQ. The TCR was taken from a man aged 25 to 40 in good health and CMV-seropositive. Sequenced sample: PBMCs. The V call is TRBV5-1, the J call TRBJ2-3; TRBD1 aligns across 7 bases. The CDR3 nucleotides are TGCGCCAGCAGCTCTACAGGGGTGAGCACAGATACGCAGTATTTT. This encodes CASSSTGVSTDTQYF.